Sequencing of this TCR beta chain was carried out in a study of blood T cells in healthy people across ages. Findings and caveats of the study: Higher diversity, along with more naive CD4+ cells, distinguished long-lived donors from aged donors. Unknown donor CMV status possibly confounded expanded clonotype changes.

This clonotype was picked up a small number of times. Its target is not known. Then a second PCR, running about 6 to 12 cycles, was carried out with a sample-barcoded 5' primer and a J-beta primer mix. TCRdb reprocessed the 5' RACE reads with MiXCR, giving one entry per CDR3 protein. The sample lists 700,000 or so distinct CDR3 sequences, 20% to 25% occurring once. Sequencing used blood. The TCR sequence derives from a man between 65 and 79 years old in good health.

The CDR3 here is CASSGDRGMYGYTF. The DNA for the CDR3 is TGCGCCAGCAGTGGGGACAGGGGAATGTACGGCTACACCTTC. The V gene is TRBV10-2, the J gene TRBJ1-2; 10 bases are shared with TRBD1. The V segment lost 4 bases and the J segment 8 bases; nucleotides outside the gene matches: 7. The length of the CDR3 is 14 residues. CDR1 and CDR2 (germline): WSHSY, SAAADI.